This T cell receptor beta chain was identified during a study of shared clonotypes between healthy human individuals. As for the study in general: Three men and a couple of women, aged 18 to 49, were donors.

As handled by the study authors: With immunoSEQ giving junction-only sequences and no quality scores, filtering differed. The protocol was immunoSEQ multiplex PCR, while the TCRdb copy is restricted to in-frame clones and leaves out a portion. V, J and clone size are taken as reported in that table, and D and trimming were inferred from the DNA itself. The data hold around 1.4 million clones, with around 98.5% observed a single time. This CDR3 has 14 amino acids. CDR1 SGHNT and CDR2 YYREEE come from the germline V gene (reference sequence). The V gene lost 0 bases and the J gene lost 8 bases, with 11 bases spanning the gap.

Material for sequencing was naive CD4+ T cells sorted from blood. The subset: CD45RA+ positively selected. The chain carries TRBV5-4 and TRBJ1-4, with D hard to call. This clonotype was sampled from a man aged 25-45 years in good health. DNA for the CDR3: TGTGCCAGCAGCTTGGGGCGAAGACGGGAAAAACTGTTTTTT. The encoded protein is CASSLGRRREKLFF.